This T cell receptor (beta chain) was profiled in a study of blood T cell repertoires in COVID-19. About the research overall: Sample material is recorded as cDNA or gDNA derived from T cells, B-cell-depleted T cells, or PBMCs.

The junction had 16 bases not matched to a gene; V was cut back by 5 bases and J by 6 bases. CDR1 is SGHTA and CDR2 is FQGNSA in the germline V gene. This CDR3 contains 17 residues. The authors' processing: For nucleated cells, counts were estimated from reference gene primer amplification. TCRdb's copy holds only in-frame clones and misses some; the assay was immunoSEQ multiplex PCR. The V and J calls and the clone size are those of that table, but D and trimming were determined from the DNA. The table has a few hundred thousand clones, around 86% seen once. Sequenced sample: peripheral blood. This TCR was recovered from a woman in her 30s with active or convalescent COVID-19. V gene TRBV7-2 combines with J gene TRBJ2-1, with 7 bases identical to TRBD2. The CDR3 nucleotides are TGTGCCAGCAGCCAAGCTCACGGGACTAACGAACCCAATGAGCAGTTCTTC. It encodes CASSQAHGTNEPNEQFF.